Listed here are 6 T cell receptor beta chains from one sample, sequenced in a study of cytomegalovirus exposure and HLA in healthy donors. PCR primers comprised 60 Vbeta and 13 Jbeta primers. The data were produced by immunoSEQ multiplex PCR, yet TCRdb's version contains in-frame clones alone and is incomplete. In the table there are fewer than 200,000 clones, roughly 79% of which are singletons. The sequenced material came from PBMCs. The receptors shown here come from a man aged 25 to 45 in good health and CMV-seronegative.

This clone is a singleton in its sample. Here the CDR3 reads CASSLSLRGRDTQYF. CDR3 nucleotides: TGCGCCAGCAGCTTGAGTCTGCGGGGGCGGGATACGCAGTATTTT. The chain uses TRBV5-1 and TRBJ2-3; TRBD2 might be the D (7 bases). Germline CDR1 and CDR2: SGHRS and YFSETQ. The CDR3 is 15 residues long. With 1 base removed from V and 6 bases from J, the gap between germline ends came to 15 bases.

This chain connects TRBV5-1 to TRBJ1-5; D remains unclear. Per germline, CDR1 SGHRS and CDR2 YFSETQ. With 0 bases removed from V and 1 base from J, the gap between germline ends came to 5 bases. This CDR3 contains 14 residues. In nucleotides, the CDR3 is TGCGCCAGCAGCTTGGGCGAAAGCAATCAGCCCCAGCATTTT. Its translation is CASSLGESNQPQHF.

The chain recombines TRBV28 with TRBJ2-7; 10 nucleotides match TRBD1. The CDR3 has 16 amino acids. V gave up 6 bases and J gave up 3 bases; unmatched junction bases: 11. The V gene's germline CDR1 is MDHEN and CDR2 SYDVKM. The CDR3 sequence is CASSARPGQGFYEQYF. Here the CDR3 DNA reads TGTGCCAGCAGCGCGAGACCGGGACAGGGGTTCTACGAGCAGTACTTC.

The chain recombines TRBV30 with TRBJ1-5; the D gene is possibly TRBD1 (6 bases). CDR3 length: 16 residues. Germline V gene data show CDR1 as GTSNPN and CDR2 as SVGIG (reference sequence). V shed 0 bases and J shed 2 bases, with 14 bases lying between them. The CDR3 DNA sequence: TGTGCCTGGAGTGTAGGTCAGGGACACGGCAATCAGCCCCAGCATTTT. This sequence encodes CAWSVGQGHGNQPQHF.

This sequence joins TRBV2 and TRBJ1-1, with a weak D call TRBD1 (6 bases). V dropped 11 bases and J dropped 0 bases, with 16 bases sitting between them. This CDR3 is 14 amino acids long. Germline CDR1 reads SNHLY; CDR2 reads FYNNEI. CDR3 DNA: TGTGCCGGTAACAGGGTGGGCTTGAACACTGAAGCTTTCTTT. It yields the protein CAGNRVGLNTEAFF.

This clone was recorded once. V is TRBV6-1 and J is TRBJ1-1, with 7 bases identical to TRBD1. In germline, CDR1 is MNHNS, CDR2 SASEGT. V lost 4 bases to trimming and J lost 3 bases; unmatched junction nucleotides: 8. The CDR3 sequence is 15 residues long. The CDR3 DNA is TGTGCCAGCAGTGGATCACAGGGGTGGGACACTGAAGCTTTCTTT. This gives the protein CASSGSQGWDTEAFF.